This T cell receptor (beta chain) was identified in a study of blood T cell repertoires in COVID-19. Study background: T cells, B-cell-depleted T cells, or PBMCs provided the cDNA or gDNA that served as material.

Only one count was recorded for this clone. There are 16 residues in the CDR3. Trimming removed 4 bases from V and 0 bases from J, with 13 bases in between. Per germline, CDR1 SGHDN and CDR2 FVKESK. Per the authors' pipeline: Researchers report that nucleated cell counts were estimated from reference gene primer amplification. Assay used: immunoSEQ multiplex PCR; TCRdb lists only in-frame clones, some missing. Clonal size and the V and J genes are those of that table, whereas D and trimming came from the DNA. The sample lists 130,000 to 150,000 clones; roughly 90% were seen once. The clonotype comes from a man aged 45-60 years with active or convalescent COVID-19. The sequenced sample was peripheral blood. J is TRBJ2-1 and V is TRBV14, with D possibly matching TRBD2 (6 bases). The DNA of the CDR3 is TGTGCCAGCAGCCCGTTCGGGGGAAGCTCCTACAATGAGCAGTTCTTC. Translated, it gives CASSPFGGSSYNEQFF.